This TCR beta chain is drawn from a study of cytomegalovirus exposure and HLA in healthy donors. About the study: Drawn from HLA-typed donors, 83 million or so unique TCRs were held in an early data release.

Notes on the study in general: Trimming of TCR beta V- and J-genes showed a link, identified in a later analysis, to a missense DCLRE1C variant.

It was with 60 Vbeta and 13 Jbeta primers that the PCR ran. Generated by immunoSEQ multiplex PCR, the TCRdb table keeps only in-frame clones and is missing some. The sample has approximately 110,000 clones, about 77% seen once. Regarding this clone: The antigen is unknown.

Germline V CDR1 and CDR2: LNHNV, YYDKDF (reference sequence). With V trimmed by 4 bases and J by 3 bases, 3 bases remained unmatched. This CDR3 has 15 amino acids. Healthy bone marrow donors made up the cohort. The chain carries TRBV15 and TRBJ2-1; 10 positions agree with TRBD2. Sequencing was done on a sample of PBMCs. This clonotype was sampled from a woman aged 25 to 39 in good health and CMV-seropositive. The CDR3 protein is CATSTERGGYNEQFF. The CDR3 nucleotides read TGTGCCACCAGCACCGAGCGGGGGGGCTACAATGAGCAGTTCTTC.